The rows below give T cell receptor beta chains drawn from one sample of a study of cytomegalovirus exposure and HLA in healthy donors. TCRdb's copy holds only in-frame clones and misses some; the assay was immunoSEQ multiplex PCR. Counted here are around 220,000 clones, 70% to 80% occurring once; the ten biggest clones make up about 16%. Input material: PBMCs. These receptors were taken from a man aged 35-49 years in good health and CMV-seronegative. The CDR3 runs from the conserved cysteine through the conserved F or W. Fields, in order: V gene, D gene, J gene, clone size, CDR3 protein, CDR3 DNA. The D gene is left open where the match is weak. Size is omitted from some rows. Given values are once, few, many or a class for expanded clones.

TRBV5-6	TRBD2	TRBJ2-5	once	CASSLEVTSDQETQYF	TGTGCCAGCAGCTTGGAGGTGACTAGCGATCAAGAGACCCAGTACTTC
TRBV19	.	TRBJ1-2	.	CASSIDGDTRNGYTF	TGTGCCAGTAGTATAGATGGGGATACTAGGAATGGCTACACCTTC
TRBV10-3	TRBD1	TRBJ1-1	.	CANRGHADTEAFF	TGTGCCAACAGGGGGCATGCCGACACTGAAGCTTTCTTT
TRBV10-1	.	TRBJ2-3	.	CASSEGDPDTQYF	TGCGCCAGCAGTGAGGGAGACCCAGATACGCAGTATTTT
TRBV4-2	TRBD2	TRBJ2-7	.	CASSQDLAGAYEQYF	TGTGCCAGCAGCCAAGATCTAGCGGGGGCCTACGAGCAGTACTTC
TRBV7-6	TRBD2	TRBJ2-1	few	CASSSRTSGSNEQFF	TGTGCCAGCAGCTCGCGGACTAGCGGATCCAATGAGCAGTTCTTC
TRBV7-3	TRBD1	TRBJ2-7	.	CASSPPGQEAEQYF	TGTGCCAGCAGCCCTCCGGGACAGGAAGCCGAGCAGTACTTC
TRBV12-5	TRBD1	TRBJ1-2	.	CASGTDRALYGYTF	TGTGCTAGTGGTACGGACAGGGCCCTCTATGGCTACACCTTC
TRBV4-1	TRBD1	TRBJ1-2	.	CASSQVARGRREDGYTF	TGCGCCAGCAGCCAAGTTGCCAGGGGGCGCCGGGAGGATGGCTACACCTTC
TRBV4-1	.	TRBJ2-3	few	CASSQDSLLIADTQYF	TGCGCCAGCAGCCAAGATAGCTTACTCATCGCAGATACGCAGTATTTT
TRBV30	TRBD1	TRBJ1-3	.	CAWSVNRGNTIYF	TGTGCCTGGAGTGTTAACAGGGGGAACACCATATATTTT
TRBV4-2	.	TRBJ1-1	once	CASSQGGMNTEAFF	TGTGCCAGCAGCCAGGGGGGGATGAACACTGAAGCTTTCTTT
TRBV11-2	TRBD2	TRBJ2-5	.	CASSLGRSGRAQETQYF	TGTGCCAGCAGCCTGGGGCGGAGCGGGAGGGCACAAGAGACCCAGTACTTC
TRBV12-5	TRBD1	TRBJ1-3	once	CASGPGQGASGNTIYF	TGTGCTAGTGGTCCGGGACAGGGGGCTTCTGGAAACACCATATATTTT
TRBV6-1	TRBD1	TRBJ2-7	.	CASRPPRTGATKQYF	TGTGCCAGCAGGCCACCCAGGACAGGCGCGACCAAGCAGTACTTC
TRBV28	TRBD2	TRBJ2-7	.	CASFGTSGVFSEQYF	TGTGCCAGCTTCGGGACTAGCGGGGTATTCAGCGAGCAGTACTTC
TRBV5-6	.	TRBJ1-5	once	CASSLGRGGDQPQHF	TGTGCCAGCAGCTTGGGTCGGGGAGGCGATCAGCCCCAGCATTTT
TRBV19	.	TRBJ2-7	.	CASSIGGRRSYEQYF	TGTGCCAGTAGTATAGGCGGTAGACGGTCCTACGAGCAGTACTTC
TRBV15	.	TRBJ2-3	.	CATSRGRSTQYF	TGTGCCACCAGCAGAGGGCGGTCTACGCAGTATTTT
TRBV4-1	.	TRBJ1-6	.	CASSQGSTANSPLHF	TGCGCCAGCAGCCAAGGGTCGACAGCTAATTCACCCCTCCACTTT
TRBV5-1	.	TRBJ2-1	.	CASSLANVAANSYNEQFF	TGCGCCAGCAGCTTGGCCAATGTGGCGGCGAACTCCTACAATGAGCAGTTCTTC
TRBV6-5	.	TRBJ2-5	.	CASSYATQGTETQYF	TGTGCCAGCAGTTACGCTACTCAGGGGACGGAGACCCAGTACTTC
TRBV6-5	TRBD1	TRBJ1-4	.	CASSYRAGGKEKLFF	TGTGCCAGCAGTTACAGGGCAGGGGGGAAAGAAAAACTGTTTTTT
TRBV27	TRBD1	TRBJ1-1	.	CASSFLQGATNTEAFF	TGTGCCAGCAGTTTTTTACAGGGGGCAACAAACACTGAAGCTTTCTTT
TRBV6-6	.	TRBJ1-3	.	CASSYHRDNGGTIYF	TGTGCCAGCAGTTACCACCGGGACAATGGAGGCACCATATATTTT
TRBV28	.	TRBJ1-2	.	CASSGTYGYTF	TGTGCCAGCAGTGGCACCTATGGCTACACCTTC
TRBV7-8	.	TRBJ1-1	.	CASSPRGVVSPEAFF	TGTGCCAGCAGCCCAAGGGGCGTGGTAAGCCCTGAAGCTTTCTTT
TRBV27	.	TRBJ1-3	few	CASSFTRESGNTIYF	TGTGCCAGCAGTTTTACGCGGGAGTCTGGAAACACCATATATTTT
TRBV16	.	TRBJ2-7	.	CASSPAVYEQYF	TGTGCCAGCAGCCCGGCGGTCTACGAGCAGTACTTC
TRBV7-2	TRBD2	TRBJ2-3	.	CASSRGGLDTQYF	TGTGCCAGCAGCCGGGGGGGGTTAGATACGCAGTATTTT
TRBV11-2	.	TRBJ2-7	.	CASSLEQGGYEQYF	TGTGCCAGCAGCTTAGAACAGGGTGGCTACGAGCAGTACTTC
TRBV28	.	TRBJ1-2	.	CASTQADSYGYTF	TGTGCCAGCACCCAGGCCGACAGCTATGGCTACACCTTC
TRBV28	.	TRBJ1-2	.	CASSPMGALRGYTF	TGTGCCAGCAGTCCCATGGGGGCGTTACGTGGCTACACCTTC
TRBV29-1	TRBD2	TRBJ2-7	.	CSVEPSGASSYEQYF	TGCAGCGTTGAACCTAGCGGGGCGAGCTCCTACGAGCAGTACTTC
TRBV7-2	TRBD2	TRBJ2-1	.	CASSLTGGQIHEQFF	TGTGCCAGCAGCTTAACGGGGGGGCAAATCCATGAGCAGTTCTTC
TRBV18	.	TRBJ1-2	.	CASSLETLPGGYGYTF	TGTGCCAGCTCACTAGAGACTCTGCCTGGAGGCTATGGCTACACCTTC
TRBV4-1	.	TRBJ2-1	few	CASSRVSGTSYNEQFF	TGCGCCAGCAGCCGGGTTAGCGGAACCTCCTACAATGAGCAGTTCTTC
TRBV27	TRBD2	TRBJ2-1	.	CASRPKAGVRNEQFF	TGTGCCAGCAGGCCTAAGGCGGGAGTGAGGAATGAGCAGTTCTTC
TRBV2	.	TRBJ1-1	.	CASSRARPASAEAFF	TGTGCCAGCAGCCGAGCCCGGCCCGCCAGCGCTGAAGCTTTCTTT
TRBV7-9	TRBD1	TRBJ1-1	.	CASSLSGTVIAQAFF	TGTGCCAGCAGCTTATCCGGGACAGTGATAGCCCAAGCTTTCTTT
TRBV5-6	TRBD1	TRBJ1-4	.	CASSLARGPGQLNEKLFF	TGTGCCAGCAGCTTGGCGAGGGGGCCGGGACAGTTAAATGAAAAACTGTTTTTT
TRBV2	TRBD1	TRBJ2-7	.	CASTLDRYYEQYF	TGTGCCAGCACTCTGGACAGGTATTACGAGCAGTACTTC
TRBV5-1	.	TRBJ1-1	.	CASSSTQANTEAFF	TGCGCCAGCAGCTCAACCCAGGCGAACACTGAAGCTTTCTTT
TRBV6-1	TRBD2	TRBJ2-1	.	CASSPGLAGVDEQFF	TGTGCCAGCAGTCCGGGACTAGCGGGAGTCGATGAGCAGTTCTTC
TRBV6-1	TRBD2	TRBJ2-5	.	CASSEAAGGPYQETQYF	TGTGCCAGCAGTGAAGCAGCGGGGGGCCCTTACCAAGAGACCCAGTACTTC
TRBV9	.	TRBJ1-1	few	CASSATFGPEAFF	TGTGCCAGCAGCGCCACCTTTGGCCCTGAAGCTTTCTTT
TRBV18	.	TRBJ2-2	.	CATLRAGELFF	TGTGCCACCTTGAGGGCCGGGGAGCTGTTTTTT
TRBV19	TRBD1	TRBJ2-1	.	CASSRTGALGLEQFF	TGTGCCAGTAGTAGGACAGGCGCTCTAGGGCTTGAGCAGTTCTTC
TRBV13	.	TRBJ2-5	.	CASSLWTDQETQYF	TGTGCCAGCAGCTTATGGACAGATCAAGAGACCCAGTACTTC
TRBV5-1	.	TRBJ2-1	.	CASSLGTAYNEQFF	TGCGCCAGCAGCTTGGGGACAGCCTACAATGAGCAGTTCTTC
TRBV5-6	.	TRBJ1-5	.	CASSLAAGKSQPQHF	TGTGCCAGCAGCTTGGCCGCGGGAAAGAGTCAGCCCCAGCATTTT
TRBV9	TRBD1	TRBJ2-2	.	CASTRDREGTGELFF	TGTGCCAGCACCCGGGACAGGGAGGGCACCGGGGAGCTGTTTTTT